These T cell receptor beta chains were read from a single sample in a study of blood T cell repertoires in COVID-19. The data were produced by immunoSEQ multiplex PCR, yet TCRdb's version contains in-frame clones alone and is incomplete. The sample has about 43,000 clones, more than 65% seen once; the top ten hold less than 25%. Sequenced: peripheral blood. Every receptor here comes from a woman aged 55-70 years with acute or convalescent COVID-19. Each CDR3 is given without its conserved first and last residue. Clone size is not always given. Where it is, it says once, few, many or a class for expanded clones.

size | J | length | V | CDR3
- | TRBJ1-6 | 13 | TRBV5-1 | ASRAGTGANSPLH
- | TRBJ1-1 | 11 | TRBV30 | AWSRTGLTEAF
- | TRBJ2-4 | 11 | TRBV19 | ASSNGAKNIQY
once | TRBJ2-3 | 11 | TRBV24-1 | ATSRGSAPAQY
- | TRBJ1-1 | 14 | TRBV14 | ASSQGQGFMNTEAF
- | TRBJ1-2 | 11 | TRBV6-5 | ASSYVQGEGYT
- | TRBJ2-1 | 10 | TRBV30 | AWRKGGTEQF
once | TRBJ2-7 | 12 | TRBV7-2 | ASSAGLAGYEQY
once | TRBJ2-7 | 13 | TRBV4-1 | ASSQEGNKPYEQY
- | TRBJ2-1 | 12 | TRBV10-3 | AISGGLPYNEQF
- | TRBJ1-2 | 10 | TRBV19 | ASSTGYSGYT
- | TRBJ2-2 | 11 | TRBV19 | ASSKVAPGELF
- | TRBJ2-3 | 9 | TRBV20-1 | SAAPVDTQY
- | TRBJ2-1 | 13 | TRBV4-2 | ASSQGTGGRHEQF
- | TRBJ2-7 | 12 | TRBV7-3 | ASSPGSFPYEQY
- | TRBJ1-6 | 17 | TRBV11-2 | ASSLTAGQGSSYNSPLH
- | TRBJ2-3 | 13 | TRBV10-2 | ASAPDTRFTDTQY
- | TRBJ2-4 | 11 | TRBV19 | ATTFSAENIQY
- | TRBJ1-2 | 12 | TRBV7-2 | ASSLGTASRGYT
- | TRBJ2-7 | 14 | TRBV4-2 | ASSQDSSGGSYEQY
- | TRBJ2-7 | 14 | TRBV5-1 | ASSLDMGQGRYEQY
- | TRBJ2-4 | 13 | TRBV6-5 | ASSGGDRGWNIQY
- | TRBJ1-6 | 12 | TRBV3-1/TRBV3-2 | ASRETGWSSPLH
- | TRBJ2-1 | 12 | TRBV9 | ASSFRDRDNEQF
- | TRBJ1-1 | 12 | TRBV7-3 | ASSLGTGNTEAF
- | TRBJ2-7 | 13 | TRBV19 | ASSMGGGISYEQY
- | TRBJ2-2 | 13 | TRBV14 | ASSQRTTGSGELF
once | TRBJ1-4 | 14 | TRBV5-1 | ASSPGQGAENEKLF
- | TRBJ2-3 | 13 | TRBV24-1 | ATSVRNRIADTQY
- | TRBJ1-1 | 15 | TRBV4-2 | ASSQGAGGLKNTEAF
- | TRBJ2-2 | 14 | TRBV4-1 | ASSPRTPPNTGELF
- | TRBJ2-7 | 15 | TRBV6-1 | ASSESAGGYPRSEQY
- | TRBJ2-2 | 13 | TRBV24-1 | ATSGGGSPAGELF
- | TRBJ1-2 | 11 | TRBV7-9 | ASSQQGGYGYT
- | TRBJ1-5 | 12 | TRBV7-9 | ASSPDRVGEPQH
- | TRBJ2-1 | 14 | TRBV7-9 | ASSFNSGGYHNEQF
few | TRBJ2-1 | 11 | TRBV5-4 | ASSLPGDNEQF